These T cell receptor beta chains were read from a single sample in a study of identical twins. TCRdb passed the 5' RACE reads through MiXCR, listing each CDR3 protein once. The sample yields 200,000 to 250,000 distinct CDR3 sequences, about 13% seen once. These data also formed part of another study, on yellow fever vaccine responses in identical twins.

Sequencing input: memory (CD45RO+) T cells sorted from blood. These receptors originate from a woman aged 18-29 years in good health. Both conserved end residues are part of each CDR3. The order of the fields is D gene, V gene, J gene, clone size, CDR3 DNA, CDR3 protein. D genes are given only for firm matches. Not all rows give a size; the values are once, few, many and, for expanded clones, a class.

.	TRBV4-3	TRBJ2-3	few	TGCGCCAGCAGCCAAAGACTAGGGGCCACAGATACGCAGTATTTT	CASSQRLGATDTQYF
.	TRBV6-1	TRBJ2-3	.	TGTGCCAGCAGTGAAGTGCCAAATCTGGGAGATACGCAGTATTTT	CASSEVPNLGDTQYF
TRBD2	TRBV20-1	TRBJ2-1	few	TGCAGTGCTAGGGATCCGACTAGCGGGGAGAACAATGAGCAGTTCTTC	CSARDPTSGENNEQFF
.	TRBV5-1	TRBJ2-1	many	TGCGCCAGCAGCCTCACTAGAGCCCTTTACAATGAGCAGTTCTTC	CASSLTRALYNEQFF
.	TRBV5-1	TRBJ2-2	.	TGCGCCAGCAGCTTGGTTTCATCTTTGAACACCGGGGAGCTGTTTTTT	CASSLVSSLNTGELFF
.	TRBV15	TRBJ2-7	many	TGTGCCACCAGCAGAGATGCACAGGCACCCTACGAGCAGTACTTC	CATSRDAQAPYEQYF
.	TRBV3-1	TRBJ2-1	many	TGTGCCAGCAGCCAAGATTGGTCCGAGTCAATGAGTTGGCAGTTCTTC	CASSQDWSESMSWQFF
.	TRBV7-9	TRBJ1-3	many	TGTGCCAGCAGCTTAGAGTCCAGGGGTATGAACACCATATATTTT	CASSLESRGMNTIYF
.	TRBV5-5	TRBJ2-5	.	TGTGCCAGCAGCTTGGATTCAGGGGGGATTCCGACCCAGTACTTC	CASSLDSGGIPTQYF
.	TRBV20-1	TRBJ2-5	few	TGCAGTGCTAGGGATTCGACAGGTTTACAAGAGACCCAGTACTTC	CSARDSTGLQETQYF
TRBD1	TRBV29-1	TRBJ2-3	few	TGCAGCGTCCAGGCCGGGACAGGGACTGCAGATACGCAGTATTTT	CSVQAGTGTADTQYF
TRBD1	TRBV18	TRBJ2-1	.	TGTGCCAGCTCAGACAGGGACGACTACAATGAGCAGTTCTTC	CASSDRDDYNEQFF
.	TRBV15	TRBJ1-1	.	TGTGCCACCAGCAGAGAACCCACACAGGGACGAGCTTTCTTT	CATSREPTQGRAFF
.	TRBV5-1	TRBJ2-7	few	TGCGCCAGCAGCTTGGTTTTCGGGGGGCAAGCCTACGAGCAGTACTTC	CASSLVFGGQAYEQYF
TRBD1	TRBV5-1	TRBJ2-5	many	TGCGCCAGCAGCTTCGGGGACATCAGGGGGCAAGAGACCCAGTACTTC	CASSFGDIRGQETQYF
TRBD1	TRBV5-6	TRBJ2-1	.	TGTGCCAGCAGCTCGTCAACAGGGGGCTGGCAGTTCTTC	CASSSSTGGWQFF
.	TRBV12-3/TRBV12-4	TRBJ2-7	many	TGTGCCAGCAGTTTCTTGGGGGGCCCCTACGAGCAGTACTTC	CASSFLGGPYEQYF
.	TRBV14	TRBJ2-1	.	TGTGCCAGCAGCCAAGATTTGGGCGTTAACCTGTTCTTC	CASSQDLGVNLFF
TRBD2	TRBV7-2	TRBJ2-7	.	TGTGCCAGCAGCCCCGGGGGGGGCCACAACGAGCAGTACTTC	CASSPGGGHNEQYF
.	TRBV29-1	TRBJ1-1	few	TGCAGCGTTCATAACACTGAAGCTTTCTTT	CSVHNTEAFF
TRBD2	TRBV29-1	TRBJ2-4	few	TGCAGCGTTGAGGGAGGGACCAAAAACATTCAGTACTTC	CSVEGGTKNIQYF
.	TRBV24-1	TRBJ2-7	many	TGTGCCACCAGGGGAGTCACCTACGAGCAGTACTTC	CATRGVTYEQYF